The 32 T cell receptor beta chains given below trace back to one sample, sequenced in a study of T-cell reconstitution after alpha-beta-depleted transplantation in children. This sample's TCRbeta library carried unique molecular identifier barcodes. TCRdb used MiXCR to reprocess the PCR reads, holding one entry per CDR3 protein. The repertoire holds approximately 97,000 distinct CDR3 sequences, with about 7.5% as singletons. Sequenced here: PBMCs, sampled before TCRalphabeta/CD19-depleted stem cell transplant. The receptors were gathered from a boy between 2 and 10 years old with acute lymphoblastic leukemia, due to receive a stem cell transplant.

The chain combines TRBV20-1 with TRBJ2-3; TRBD2 matches 9 bases. V was clipped by 5 bases and J by 0 bases; unmatched bases: 6. The CDR3 spans 15 residues. CDR1 DFQATT and CDR2 SNEGSKA come from the germline V gene (reference sequence). The CDR3 region has the DNA TGCAGTGCTTATATAGCGGGGGCTAGCACAGATACGCAGTATTTT. Protein sequence: CSAYIAGASTDTQYF.

The sample holds many counts of this clonotype. CDR3 in DNA: TGTGCCATCAGGGGACTAGAGAATGAGCAGTTCTTC. This sequence encodes CAIRGLENEQFF. The chain combines TRBV10-3 with TRBJ2-1; TRBD2 matches 8 bases. J lost 7 bases, V lost 6 bases, and 2 bases had no gene match. In germline, CDR1 is ENHRY, CDR2 SYGVKD. The CDR3 runs to 12 residues.

The rearrangement joins TRBV7-8 to TRBJ2-3; D remains ambiguous. CDR1 is SGHVS and CDR2 is FQNEAQ in the germline V gene. This CDR3 is built from 15 residues. Trimming shortened V by 5 bases and J by 10 bases, and 22 bases separated the two germline ends. As DNA, the CDR3 is TGTGCCAGCAGCCCAAAACCCGGACCCACGTTGGCGCAGTATTTT. This gives the protein CASSPKPGPTLAQYF.

This chain uses TRBV15 with TRBJ2-5; D is unclear. This CDR3 comprises 14 residues. Germline CDR1 LNHNV, CDR2 YYDKDF (reference sequence). The V and J ends lost 0 bases and 3 bases respectively, with 8 bases between them. CDR3 sequence reads: CATSRDPAEETQYF. DNA for the CDR3: TGTGCCACCAGCAGAGATCCCGCCGAAGAGACCCAGTACTTC.

This clonotype came up a few times. V is TRBV11-2 and J is TRBJ2-7; tentative D call: TRBD2 (5 bases). Looked up from germline, CDR1 is SGHAT and CDR2 is FQNNGV. The CDR3 runs to 14 residues. V was trimmed by 3 bases and J by 5 bases, leaving 14 bases between them. The CDR3 DNA is TGTGCCAGCAGCTTGTGGAGAGGGTTCCACGAGCAGTACTTC. Residues: CASSLWRGFHEQYF. The full variable domain, its missing parts supplied by reference TRBV11-2 and TRBJ2-7, is EAGVAQSPRYKIIEKRQSVAFWCNPISGHATLYWYQQILGQGPKLLIQFQNNGVVDDSQLPKDRFSAERLKGVDSTLKIQPAKLEDSAVYLCASSLWRGFHEQYFGPGTRLTVT.

The chain carries TRBV7-2 and TRBJ2-2; no firm D call. The germline V and J ends were trimmed by 3 bases and 4 bases, with 12 bases remaining between them. The CDR3 is 15 residues long. Germline assignment: CDR1 SGHTA and CDR2 FQGNSA. In DNA, the CDR3 is TGTGCCAGCAGCTTTACCGGATTGGGCACCGGGGAGCTGTTTTTT. It translates to CASSFTGLGTGELFF.

This clonotype occurred many times. The chain has TRBV20-1 and TRBJ2-1; TRBD2 agrees at 8 bases. V lost 6 bases, J lost 4 bases, and 8 bases stayed unmatched. This CDR3 spans 14 amino acids. The germline gives CDR1 DFQATT, CDR2 SNEGSKA (reference sequence). The CDR3 DNA reads as TGCAGTGCCCCGGGGGGGCCAGATTACAATGAGCAGTTCTTC. Its protein is CSAPGGPDYNEQFF.

This clonotype was counted many times. The chain links TRBV11-2 to TRBJ2-3, with D possibly being TRBD1 (5 bases). The CDR3 is 14 residues long. V lost 3 bases to trimming and J lost 5 bases, with 12 bases between them. Germline CDR1 SGHAT, CDR2 FQNNGV. CDR3 bases: TGTGCCAGCAGCTTTCTGTGGCAGGGAGATACGCAGTATTTT. This sequence encodes CASSFLWQGDTQYF.

This clonotype has at least ten counts. This sequence joins TRBV4-3 and TRBJ1-6; no reliable D call. The CDR3 loop spans 14 amino acids. Trimming took off 3 bases at V and 12 bases at J, with 15 bases between the two ends. Germline CDR1 reads LGHNA; CDR2 reads YSLEER. The CDR3 nucleotides read TGCGCCAGCAGCCAGAAGCCGGCCAGCGGACCCCTCCACTTT. It translates to CASSQKPASGPLHF.

This clonotype was seen ten or more times. The chain employs TRBV11-2 and TRBJ2-7, with D perhaps given as TRBD1 or TRBD2 (5 bases each). Per the germline V gene, CDR1 is SGHAT and CDR2 is FQNNGV. Deletions cut 4 bases from V and 4 bases from J, with 14 bases between. There are 14 residues in the CDR3. The CDR3 region has the DNA TGTGCCAGCAGCTCAAGGGGAGAAACGTACGAGCAGTACTTC. Translated: CASSSRGETYEQYF. Complete variable domain (other parts from reference TRBV11-2 and TRBJ2-7): EAGVAQSPRYKIIEKRQSVAFWCNPISGHATLYWYQQILGQGPKLLIQFQNNGVVDDSQLPKDRFSAERLKGVDSTLKIQPAKLEDSAVYLCASSSRGETYEQYFGPGTRLTVT.

The chain recombines TRBV6-1 with TRBJ2-7, with D possibly being TRBD1 or TRBD2 (5 bases each). Germline CDR1 MNHNS, CDR2 SASEGT. The CDR3 is 14 amino acids. V lost 3 bases, J lost 1 base, and 10 bases lay in between. The CDR3: CASSEVGGSYEQYF. The CDR3, as DNA: TGTGCCAGCAGTGAGGTTGGGGGTTCCTACGAGCAGTACTTC.

Many counts were recorded for this clonotype. The rearrangement links TRBV5-1 to TRBJ2-3; the D is unclear. Germline V lookup: CDR1 SGHRS, CDR2 YFSETQ. Deletions cut 2 bases from V and 4 bases from J, with 5 bases between. The CDR3 sequence is 12 residues long. CDR3 residues: CASSFVADTQYF. The CDR3 DNA sequence: TGCGCCAGCAGCTTCGTGGCAGATACGCAGTATTTT. Together with reference TRBV5-1 and TRBJ2-3, the CDR3 gives the full variable domain: KAGVTQTPRYLIKTRGQQVTLSCSPISGHRSVSWYQQTPGQGLQFLFEYFSETQRNKGNFPGRFSGRQFSNSRSEMNVSTLELGDSALYLCASSFVADTQYFGPGTRLTVL.

A few counts support this clonotype. V gene TRBV19 combines with J gene TRBJ1-5; D not resolved. Germline V gene sequence: CDR1 LNHDA, CDR2 SQIVND (reference sequence). There are 14 residues in the CDR3. The ends were cut back, 3 bases at V and 4 bases at J, with 10 bases in the middle. The CDR3 nucleotides are TGTGCCAGTAGTATTACCGCGTCAAATCAGCCCCAGCATTTT. It is translated as CASSITASNQPQHF.

Judged by abundance, this clonotype is large (0.1 to 1%). V gene TRBV6-1 combines with J gene TRBJ2-5; D could derive from TRBD1 or TRBD2 (6 bases each). CDR3 length equals 13 residues. CDR1 and CDR2 from the germline V gene are MNHNS and SASEGT. Trimming cost V 6 bases and J 5 bases, with 13 bases left between them. Here the CDR3 DNA reads TGTGCCAGCAGGGAGGGGCAGGGGGAGACCCAGTACTTC. It codes for CASREGQGETQYF.

This clonotype has ten or more counts. The gene calls are TRBV27 and TRBJ2-3; TRBD2 matches at 10 bases. Germline loops: CDR1 MNHEY, CDR2 SMNVEV (reference sequence). The CDR3 contains 16 residues. V trimming: 3 bases; J trimming: 3 bases; junction bases outside the gene matches: 6. The CDR3 DNA is TGTGCCAGCAGTTTCTTAGCGGGGGGACCTACAGATACGCAGTATTTT. Translation: CASSFLAGGPTDTQYF.

There are a few counts of this clonotype. The rearrangement uses TRBV5-1 and TRBJ2-5; 13 positions agree with TRBD2. V was clipped by 4 bases and J by 4 bases; unmatched bases: 7. The CDR3 covers 16 residues. CDR1 is SGHRS, CDR2 YFSETQ, per germline. The DNA of the CDR3 is TGCGCCAGCAGCACCGGACTAGCGGGGGAAGGAGAGACCCAGTACTTC. It is translated as CASSTGLAGEGETQYF.

Regarding this clonotype: Its ends do not fully match the called genes, so a read error is possible. The chain links TRBV20-1 to TRBJ2-7; D possibly corresponds to TRBD1 (6 bases). The CDR3 totals 10 residues. The germline V gene has CDR1 DFQATT and CDR2 SNEGSKA (reference sequence). The CDR3 bases are TGCAGTCCTAAAATGGCGACTCAGGGGTTC. It is translated as CSPKMATQGF.

This clonotype was counted at least ten times. The rearrangement uses TRBV5-6 and TRBJ1-2, with D perhaps matching TRBD1 (6 bases). This CDR3 is 14 amino acids long. Germline lookup yields CDR1 SGHDT and CDR2 YYEEEE. Trimming pared 4 bases from V and 3 bases from J, leaving 13 bases between. The DNA of the CDR3 is TGTGCCAGCAGCCTTACACACAGGGACTATGGCTACACCTTC. The encoded protein is CASSLTHRDYGYTF.

The rearrangement joins TRBV24-1 to TRBJ2-2, with 9 bases lining up with TRBD1. The V and J ends lost 5 bases and 5 bases, in that order; junction bases with no gene match: 5. The germline V gene has CDR1 KGHDR and CDR2 SFDVKD. The CDR3 totals 15 residues. As DNA, the CDR3 is TGTGCCACCAGTGCTCGGGACAGGGAGACCGGGGAGCTGTTTTTT. Translation gives CATSARDRETGELFF.

In its sample, this clonotype was seen many times. The rearrangement links TRBV4-1 to TRBJ1-5, with 8 bases matching TRBD1. Germline lookup yields CDR1 MGHRA and CDR2 YSYEKL. The CDR3 is made up of 18 amino acids. The V and J ends lost 0 bases and 5 bases, in that order; junction bases with no gene match: 12. The chain's CDR3 is CASSQEAYTGGGDQPQHF. The CDR3 coding sequence is TGCGCCAGCAGCCAAGAAGCGTACACAGGGGGAGGGGATCAGCCCCAGCATTTT.

The V call is TRBV20-1, the J call TRBJ2-1, with D perhaps matching TRBD1 (6 bases). The CDR3 has 15 amino acids. The V end was cut by 4 bases, the J end by 6 bases, with 19 bases between. Germline CDR1 and CDR2: DFQATT and SNEGSKA (reference sequence). CDR3 nucleotides: TGCAGTGCTACCCTTGCCCCTACAGGGAGCAATGAGCAGTTCTTC. It specifies CSATLAPTGSNEQFF.

The J gene is TRBJ1-5, the V gene TRBV24-1, with D maybe TRBD1 (5 bases). The CDR3 has 17 amino acids. V dropped 4 bases and J dropped 0 bases, with 15 bases sitting between them. Germline CDR1 and CDR2: KGHDR and SFDVKD. The CDR3 sequence: CATSDRTQNNSNQPQHF. The CDR3, as DNA: TGTGCCACCAGTGACCGGACACAAAATAATAGCAATCAGCCCCAGCATTTT.

This clonotype showed up just a few times. This rearrangement joins TRBV3-1 to TRBJ1-2; no clear D gene. Trimming removed 1 base at V and 5 bases at J, with 5 bases between. From germline, CDR1 is LGHDT and CDR2 YNNKEL (reference sequence). This CDR3 region has 12 residues. The CDR3 spells CASSQGAYGYTF. Written as DNA, the CDR3 is TGTGCCAGCAGCCAAGGGGCTTATGGCTACACCTTC.

This clonotype has ten or more counts. The chain carries TRBV3-1 and TRBJ1-5; D gene uncertain. With 1 base removed from V and 3 bases from J, the gap between germline ends came to 4 bases. This CDR3 comprises 13 residues. CDR1 and CDR2 (germline): LGHDT, YNNKEL (reference sequence). The CDR3 here is CASSQVFNQPQHF. The CDR3 DNA is TGTGCCAGCAGCCAAGTCTTCAATCAGCCCCAGCATTTT.

There are many counts of this clonotype. The J gene is TRBJ2-3, the V gene TRBV5-1; TRBD2 matches at 12 bases. With 2 bases clipped from V and 4 bases from J, the junction kept 11 bases outside the gene matches. Germline V gene sequence: CDR1 SGHRS, CDR2 YFSETQ. The CDR3 has 18 residues. CDR3 region: CASSFPLGLAGVPDTQYF. The CDR3 coding sequence is TGCGCCAGCAGCTTCCCCCTGGGACTAGCGGGTGTCCCAGATACGCAGTATTTT.

The V gene is TRBV7-7, the J gene TRBJ2-2; D call uncertain. From germline, CDR1 is SSHAT and CDR2 FNYEAQ (reference sequence). Trimming left V 0 bases short and J 5 bases short, with 7 bases between. The CDR3 extends over 14 amino acids. CDR3 amino acids: CASSLAGRTGELFF. The CDR3 DNA reads as TGTGCCAGCAGCTTAGCGGGTCGAACCGGGGAGCTGTTTTTT. Full variable domain (missing parts from reference TRBV7-7 and TRBJ2-2): GAGVSQSPRYKVTKRGQDVTLRCDPISSHATLYWYQQALGQGPEFLTYFNYEAQPDKSGLPSDRFSAERPEGSISTLTIQRTEQRDSAMYRCASSLAGRTGELFFGEGSRLTVL.

This clonotype was detected many times. The chain uses TRBV5-1 and TRBJ2-7; the D is unclear. The CDR3 length is 15 residues. The V gene lost 0 bases and the J gene lost 2 bases, with 12 bases spanning the gap. Germline values: CDR1 SGHRS, CDR2 YFSETQ. In nucleotides, the CDR3 is TGCGCCAGCAGCTTGGGGTATGAGCGAACCTACGAGCAGTACTTC. This translates into CASSLGYERTYEQYF.

The table lists this clonotype with many counts. This chain uses TRBV12-3 or TRBV12-4 with TRBJ2-1; TRBD2 might be the D (6 bases). V gave up 10 bases and J gave up 8 bases, with 18 bases separating them. The CDR3 covers 13 residues. The CDR3 DNA reads TGTGCCAACCAGTTTAGTACGGGGGATGAGCAGTTCTTC. Its protein product is CANQFSTGDEQFF.

This clonotype was seen a few times. J is TRBJ2-7 and V is TRBV18; D gene ambiguous. Trimming removed 1 base at V and 4 bases at J, with 11 bases between. The CDR3 sequence is 14 residues long. Per the germline V gene, CDR1 is KGHSH and CDR2 is LQKENI. The CDR3, as DNA: TGTGCCAGCTCACCACTAGGAGAACCGTACGAGCAGTACTTC. Translation: CASSPLGEPYEQYF.

This clonotype was seen many times. The rearrangement uses TRBV6-2 or TRBV6-3 and TRBJ2-1; 10 bases map to TRBD2. Germline V gene sequence: CDR1 MNHEY, CDR2 SVGEGT. This CDR3 comprises 16 residues. J was trimmed by 6 bases and V by 6 bases; bases with no gene match: 11. CDR3 region: CASRPTGLAVINEQFF. The CDR3 DNA follows: TGTGCCAGCAGACCTACAGGACTAGCGGTAATCAATGAGCAGTTCTTC.

This clonotype was detected ten times or more. The chain joins TRBV10-3 to TRBJ2-5, with D perhaps given as TRBD1 or TRBD2 (5 bases each). V was cut by 6 bases and J by 2 bases, with 16 bases left in between. The germline V gene encodes CDR1 ENHRY and CDR2 SYGVKD. This CDR3 spans 15 amino acids. The CDR3 nucleotides are TGTGCCATCAGCTCCGCCGGGGACCCTCAAGAGACCCAGTACTTC. Protein sequence: CAISSAGDPQETQYF.

A few counts support this clonotype. The rearrangement links TRBV7-9 to TRBJ2-7; D remains ambiguous. Germline V CDR1 and CDR2: SEHNR, FQNEAQ (reference sequence). The length of the CDR3 is 15 residues. Trimming pared 5 bases from V and 2 bases from J, leaving 16 bases between. CDR3 in amino acids: CASSPQFGSPYEQYF. CDR3 in DNA: TGTGCCAGCAGCCCCCAGTTTGGCTCTCCCTACGAGCAGTACTTC.